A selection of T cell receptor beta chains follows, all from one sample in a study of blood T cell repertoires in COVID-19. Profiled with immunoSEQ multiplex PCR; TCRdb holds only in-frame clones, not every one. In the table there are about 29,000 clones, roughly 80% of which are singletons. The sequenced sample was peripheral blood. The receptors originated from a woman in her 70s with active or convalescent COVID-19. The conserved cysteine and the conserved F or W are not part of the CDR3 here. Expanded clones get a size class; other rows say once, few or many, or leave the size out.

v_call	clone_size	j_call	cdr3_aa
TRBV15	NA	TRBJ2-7	ATSRIRASGVYEQY
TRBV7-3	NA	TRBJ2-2	ASSLTYGGELF
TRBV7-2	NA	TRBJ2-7	ASSPRDWSSYEQY
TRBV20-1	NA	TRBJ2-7	SARDRDEQY
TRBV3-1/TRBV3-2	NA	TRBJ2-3	ASSQSRQQDTQY
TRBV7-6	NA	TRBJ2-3	ASKTSGRGTDTQY
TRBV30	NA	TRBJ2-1	AWKARGAGGLNEQF
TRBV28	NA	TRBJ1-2	ASSTGAAGYGYT
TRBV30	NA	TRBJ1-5	ALLAGGAGNQPQH
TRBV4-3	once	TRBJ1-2	ASSQDPGQDLYGYT
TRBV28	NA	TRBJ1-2	ASSLQRGLYGYT
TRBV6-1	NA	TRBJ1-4	ASSYANEKLF
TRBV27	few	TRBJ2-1	ASSWRVAYNEQF
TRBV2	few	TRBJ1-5	ASSDSNNQPQH
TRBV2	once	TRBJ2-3	ASTRAGAGTDTQY
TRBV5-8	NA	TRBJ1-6	ASSFYRDRGQGSPLH
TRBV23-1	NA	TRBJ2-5	ASRYQGGPTQY
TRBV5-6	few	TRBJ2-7	ASSFGPNRFYEQY
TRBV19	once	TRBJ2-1	ASSGIGTSGSFEQF
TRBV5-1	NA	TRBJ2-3	ASSLMPGLGNTDTQY
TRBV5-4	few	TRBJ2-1	ASSPTGSSYNEQF
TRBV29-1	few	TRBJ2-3	SGEGGGPDWDTQY
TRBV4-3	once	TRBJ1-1	ASSQQDRGSNTEAF
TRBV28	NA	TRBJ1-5	ASSSPQPGQPQH
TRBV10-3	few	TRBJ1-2	AIGPGVGSYT
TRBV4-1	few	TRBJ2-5	ASSPRGAGSQETQY